This TCR beta chain originates from a study of CD8 T cells in ankylosing spondylitis. This CDR3 spans 15 amino acids. Losses at the gene ends were 6 bases for V and 2 bases for J; bases not matched to a gene: 5. This clonotype occurred many times. TCRdb used MiXCR to reprocess the 5' RACE reads, holding one entry per CDR3 protein. The top ten hold roughly a tenth of the sample, which has 300,000 to 400,000 distinct CDR3 sequences, 11% seen once. Source material: blood, either unsorted or a sorted T cell fraction (not recorded which). This chain links TRBV12-3 or TRBV12-4 with TRBJ2-1; 9 positions agree with TRBD2. This sequence originates from a female donor with ankylosing spondylitis or in good health (not recorded which). CDR3 sequence: CASRIAGATYNEQFF. CDR3 sequence (DNA): TGTGCCAGCAGAATAGCGGGGGCAACCTACAATGAGCAGTTCTTC.